One sample yielded the 28 T cell receptor beta chains listed below, sequenced in a study of OX40 agonist ivuxolimab in advanced cancers. This table comes from immunoSEQ multiplex PCR, and its TCRdb copy is limited to in-frame clones, with some not included. This sample has roughly 58,000 clones, with 70% to 90% found just once. The sequencing here drew on CD4+ or CD8+ T cells sorted from blood, taken in a trial of the OX40 agonist ivuxolimab. Every receptor here comes from an adult with an advanced solid tumor such as melanoma, head and neck, liver or kidney cancer.

This clone has a single count. The CDR3 DNA is TGCGCCAGCAGGGGATTGGGTTCTAACTATGGCTACACCTTC. This translates into CASRGLGSNYGYTF. The chain couples TRBV10-2 to TRBJ1-2, with D uncertain. The CDR3 consists of 14 residues. V was trimmed by 6 bases and J by 0 bases, leaving 11 bases between them. Germline V gene lookup returns CDR1 WSHSY and CDR2 SAAADI.

The chain recombines TRBV7-8 with TRBJ1-3; D perhaps matches TRBD1 (5 bases). From germline, CDR1 is SGHVS and CDR2 FQNEAQ. This CDR3 spans 16 amino acids. Trimming removed 3 bases from V and 0 bases from J, with 12 bases in between. CDR3 sequence (DNA): TGTGCCAGCAGCTTCCTCGGGGCCTACTCTGGAAACACCATATATTTT. Translated, it gives CASSFLGAYSGNTIYF.

The chain has TRBV19 and TRBJ1-1; D is perhaps TRBD1 (5 bases). The CDR3 loop spans 14 amino acids. The V end was cut by 7 bases, the J end by 0 bases, with 12 bases between. In germline, CDR1 is LNHDA, CDR2 SQIVND (reference sequence). CDR3 loop: CASTVTELNTEAFF. As DNA, the CDR3 is TGTGCCAGTACCGTGACAGAATTGAACACTGAAGCTTTCTTT.

The chain carries TRBV7-9 and TRBJ2-5; D not certain. The CDR3 totals 13 residues. Germline assignment: CDR1 SEHNR and CDR2 FQNEAQ (reference sequence). V dropped 1 base and J dropped 5 bases, with 8 bases sitting between them. CDR3 region: CASSLDWVETQYF. The CDR3 DNA follows: TGTGCCAGCAGCTTAGACTGGGTGGAGACCCAGTACTTC. The full variable domain, completed using reference TRBV7-9 and TRBJ2-5, is DTGVSQNPRHKITKRGQNVTFRCDPISEHNRLYWYRQTLGQGPEFLTYFQNEAQLEKSRLLSDRFSAERPKGSFSTLEIQRTEQGDSAMYLCASSLDWVETQYFGPGTRLLVL.

V is TRBV27 and J is TRBJ2-1; unclear D gene. Germline CDR1 reads MNHEY; CDR2 reads SMNVEV (reference sequence). Trimming took off 6 bases at V and 6 bases at J, with 15 bases between the two ends. The CDR3 has 14 amino acids. The DNA for the CDR3 is TGTGCCAGCAGCCCCCGTAGGCGAGGCAATGAGCAGTTCTTC. Protein: CASSPRRRGNEQFF.

There are a few counts of this clone. The rearrangement links TRBV7-3 to TRBJ2-5, with D unclear. V lost 2 bases and J lost 2, with 18 bases in between. Germline V CDR1 and CDR2: SGHTA, FQGTGA. The CDR3 sequence is 17 residues long. CDR3 in DNA: TGTGCCAGCAGCTTACGAGGCCGGCCGGAGACTCAAGAGACCCAGTACTTC. Translation: CASSLRGRPETQETQYF.

The chain has TRBV30 and TRBJ1-1; D uncertain. Germline V gives CDR1 GTSNPN, CDR2 SVGIG (reference sequence). The CDR3 consists of 14 residues. V lost 3 bases and J lost 1, with 12 bases in between. This CDR3 reads CAWSREARNTEAFF. In nucleotides, the CDR3 is TGTGCCTGGAGCCGGGAGGCCCGGAACACTGAAGCTTTCTTT. Using reference TRBV30 and TRBJ1-1 for the parts outside the CDR3, the full variable domain is SQTIHQWPATLVQPVGSPLSLECTVEGTSNPNLYWYRQAAGRGLQLLFYSVGIGQISSEVPQNLSASRPQDRQFILSSKKLLLSDSGFYLCAWSREARNTEAFFGQGTRLTVV.

This rearrangement joins TRBV30 to TRBJ1-3, with 7 bases identical to TRBD1. CDR1 is GTSNPN, CDR2 SVGIG, per germline (reference sequence). This CDR3 has 12 residues. CDR3 in amino acids: CAWGQSGNTIYF. The CDR3 DNA reads as TGTGCTTGGGGACAGTCTGGAAACACCATATATTTT.

The V gene is TRBV5-6, the J gene TRBJ2-7; TRBD1 agrees at 9 bases. V shed 2 bases, J shed 6 bases, and the junction held 9 bases outside the gene matches. CDR1 is SGHDT, CDR2 YYEEEE, per germline. This CDR3 has 15 amino acids. The CDR3 loop reads CASSFRDRVLSEQYF. CDR3 nucleotide sequence: TGTGCCAGCAGCTTCCGGGACAGGGTTTTGAGCGAGCAGTACTTC.

This rearrangement joins TRBV6-6 to TRBJ1-5; a weak D match, TRBD1 (6 bases). Looked up from germline, CDR1 is MNHNY and CDR2 is SVGAGI (reference sequence). The CDR3 totals 14 residues. Between the trimmed V and J ends, which lost 10 bases and 2 bases, there was a span of 15 bases. The CDR3 reads CATRQVSGNQPQHF. The DNA of the CDR3 is TGTGCCACCCGACAGGTGTCCGGCAATCAGCCCCAGCATTTT.

V usage is TRBV5-8 and J usage is TRBJ2-7; D possibly corresponds to TRBD2 (7 bases). Germline values: CDR1 SGHTS, CDR2 YDEGEE. CDR3 length: 16 residues. V lost 1 base and J 0 bases, leaving 14 bases between the germline ends. CDR3 DNA: TGTGCCAGCAGCTTGCCGCGGGGGCGGAGCTCCTACGAGCAGTACTTC. It codes for CASSLPRGRSSYEQYF.

This rearrangement joins TRBV2 to TRBJ2-6, with D unresolved. The germline V and J ends were trimmed by 8 bases and 0 bases, with 8 bases remaining between them. Germline values: CDR1 SNHLY, CDR2 FYNNEI. CDR3 length equals 14 residues. The CDR3 here is CASQRSSGANVLTF. CDR3 in DNA: TGTGCCAGCCAAAGGAGCTCTGGGGCCAACGTCCTGACTTTC.

The chain employs TRBV20-1 and TRBJ2-5; D gene uncertain. The CDR3 covers 11 residues. V was clipped by 7 bases and J by 4 bases, with 10 bases between them. CDR1 is DFQATT, CDR2 SNEGSKA, per germline (reference sequence). The CDR3 nucleotides are TGCAGTGGCCGAGAATCAGAGACCCAGTACTTC. Translated: CSGRESETQYF.

The gene calls are TRBV9 and TRBJ2-5; TRBD2 matches 7 bases. The CDR3 runs to 14 residues. Germline V gene sequence: CDR1 SGDLS, CDR2 YYNGEE. V was pared by 6 bases and J by 4 bases, with 9 bases of the junction left unmatched. The CDR3 reads CASTRWGGIETQYF. CDR3 sequence (DNA): TGTGCCAGCACTCGATGGGGAGGGATAGAGACCCAGTACTTC.

This rearrangement joins TRBV7-3 to TRBJ2-1, with D possibly matching TRBD2 (5 bases). Deletions cut 3 bases from V and 2 bases from J, with 8 bases between. CDR3 length: 14 amino acids. Germline V gene data show CDR1 as SGHTA and CDR2 as FQGTGA. This CDR3 is CASSLGSAYNEQFF. Written as DNA, the CDR3 is TGTGCCAGCAGCTTGGGGAGCGCCTACAATGAGCAGTTCTTC.

This chain joins TRBV15 and TRBJ2-1; maybe TRBD1 (6 bases). The germline CDR1 and CDR2 sequences are LNHNV and YYDKDF (reference sequence). The CDR3 runs 15 residues. V was clipped by 5 bases and J by 6 bases, with 17 bases between them. CDR3 loop: CATSLGADLPNEQFF. CDR3 in DNA: TGTGCCACCAGCCTGGGGGCGGACCTACCCAATGAGCAGTTCTTC.

The J gene is TRBJ1-5, the V gene TRBV6-6; D gene uncertain. Trimming removed 0 bases from V and 3 bases from J, with 9 bases in between. Germline CDR1 is MNHNY and CDR2 is SVGAGI (reference sequence). This CDR3 region has 15 residues. This chain's CDR3 is CASSYSIQDNQPQHF. CDR3 in DNA: TGTGCCAGCAGTTACTCGATACAAGACAATCAGCCCCAGCATTTT.

This rearrangement joins TRBV19 to TRBJ1-1; D unresolved. This CDR3 region has 15 residues. Germline V gene lookup returns CDR1 LNHDA and CDR2 SQIVND (reference sequence). The ends were cut back, 7 bases at V and 0 bases at J, with 15 bases in the middle. DNA of the CDR3: TGTGCCAGTAAGGGTGCCCCGGGCATGAACACTGAAGCTTTCTTT. Residues: CASKGAPGMNTEAFF.

The rearrangement joins TRBV10-1 to TRBJ2-5; the D gene is possibly TRBD2 (5 bases). V was pared by 2 bases and J by 7 bases, with 14 bases between. The CDR3 sequence is 14 residues long. Germline lookup yields CDR1 WNHNN and CDR2 SYGVQD (reference sequence). For the CDR3, the DNA is TGCGCCAGCAGTGAGCGGGGTTTTGAGGCGACCCAGTACTTC. This sequence encodes CASSERGFEATQYF.

The chain uses TRBV11-1 and TRBJ2-3, with 8 bases lining up with TRBD1. Germline V gene data show CDR1 as SGHAT and CDR2 as FQDESV (reference sequence). The CDR3 runs 15 residues. V gave up 6 bases and J gave up 6 bases; unmatched junction bases: 11. CDR3 in amino acids: CASSTRTGLLDTQYF. The CDR3 DNA reads TGTGCCAGCAGTACTAGGACAGGGTTGTTGGATACGCAGTATTTT.

In nucleotides, the CDR3 is TGTGCCAGCAGTGAAAACAGGGTTCCCGGGTACGAGCAGTACTTC. As protein: CASSENRVPGYEQYF. The genes are TRBV6-1 and TRBJ2-7, with D tentatively TRBD1 (6 bases). Germline CDR1 is MNHNS and CDR2 is SASEGT. V was shortened by 2 bases and J by 4 bases, with 15 bases between the two germline ends. CDR3 length: 15 amino acids.

The chain couples TRBV30 to TRBJ1-5; D unresolved. CDR1 is GTSNPN and CDR2 is SVGIG in the germline V gene (reference sequence). V was clipped by 1 base and J by 9 bases, with 13 bases between them. This CDR3 has 13 residues. This CDR3 reads CAWSESRNWPQHF. CDR3 in DNA: TGTGCCTGGAGTGAGTCTCGGAACTGGCCCCAGCATTTT.

The chain has TRBV7-9 and TRBJ2-3; D uncertain. Germline lookup yields CDR1 SEHNR and CDR2 FQNEAQ (reference sequence). V was pared by 4 bases and J by 3 bases, with 11 bases between. There are 14 residues in the CDR3. In DNA form, the CDR3 reads TGTGCCAGCAGCTCAGATCAGGTGACAGATACGCAGTATTTT. Translating it yields CASSSDQVTDTQYF.

This chain connects TRBV10-1 to TRBJ2-5; tentatively, D is TRBD1 or TRBD2 (5 bases each). V dropped 4 bases and J dropped 4 bases, with 13 bases sitting between them. The CDR3 runs to 14 residues. Per the germline V gene, CDR1 is WNHNN and CDR2 is SYGVQD (reference sequence). In nucleotides, the CDR3 is TGCGCCAGCAGTGGTCCAGGGAGAGGAGAGACCCAGTACTTC. Amino acids: CASSGPGRGETQYF.

This rearrangement joins TRBV5-1 to TRBJ2-4, with a tentative D call TRBD1 (7 bases). This CDR3 is 12 amino acids long. V was pared by 4 bases and J by 14 bases, with 16 bases between. Germline assignment: CDR1 SGHRS and CDR2 YFSETQ. DNA of the CDR3: TGCGCCAGCAGCGTCGACGCGGGACAGAAGTACTTC. Protein product: CASSVDAGQKYF. The full variable domain, completed using reference TRBV5-1 and TRBJ2-4, is KAGVTQTPRYLIKTRGQQVTLSCSPISGHRSVSWYQQTPGQGLQFLFEYFSETQRNKGNFPGRFSGRQFSNSRSEMNVSTLELGDSALYLCASSVDAGQKYFGAGTRLSVL.

The chain joins TRBV4-1 to TRBJ1-5; TRBD1 aligns across 9 bases. Germline V gene lookup returns CDR1 MGHRA and CDR2 YSYEKL. The V segment lost 0 bases and the J segment 11 bases; nucleotides outside the gene matches: 5. CDR3 length: 14 residues. CDR3 in DNA: TGCGCCAGCAGCCAAGAAGGGACAGGGAAAGCCCAGCATTTT. Translated: CASSQEGTGKAQHF.

The rearrangement links TRBV4-1 to TRBJ1-1; D perhaps matches TRBD1 (6 bases). The CDR3 is 16 amino acids. Trimming cost V 6 bases and J 1 base, with 18 bases left between them. Germline V lookup: CDR1 MGHRA, CDR2 YSYEKL. The CDR3 is CASSWGGHIRNTEAFF. DNA of the CDR3: TGCGCCAGCAGTTGGGGGGGACATATTCGGAACACTGAAGCTTTCTTT.

The chain uses TRBV7-6 and TRBJ1-3; D unclear. Germline loops: CDR1 SGHVS, CDR2 FNYEAQ. The CDR3 contains 15 residues. Between the trimmed V and J ends, which lost 5 bases and 0 bases, there was a span of 11 bases. The DNA of the CDR3 is TGTGCCAGCAGCCCAATTCCGAGCTCTGGAAACACCATATATTTT. Translation gives CASSPIPSSGNTIYF.